This T cell receptor (beta chain) was documented in a study of CD8 T cells in Susac syndrome. CDR1 and CDR2 (germline): SGHDN, FVKESK. The CDR3 is 15 residues long. The ends were cut back, 0 bases at V and 3 bases at J, with 9 bases in the middle. When the RNA was reverse transcribed, random hexamers were used with an input of about 0.5 to 1 ug. TCRdb recomputed calls from the immunoSEQ multiplex PCR reads with MiXCR, one row per CDR3 protein. In the table there are around 90,000 distinct CDR3 sequences, 95% to 96% of which are singletons. The chain joins TRBV14 to TRBJ2-1; D is unresolved. The sequence derives from a human donor with Susac syndrome. The material sequenced was CD8+ T cells from PBMCs. The CDR3 loop reads CASSQEASHYNEQFF. The CDR3 nucleotides are TGTGCCAGCAGCCAAGAGGCCAGCCACTACAATGAGCAGTTCTTC. Combining the CDR3 with reference TRBV14 and TRBJ2-1 gives the whole variable domain EAGVTQFPSHSVIEKGQTVTLRCDPISGHDNLYWYRRVMGKEIKFLLHFVKESKQDESGMPNNRFLAERTGGTYSTLKVQPAELEDSGVYFCASSQEASHYNEQFFGPGTRLTVL.